This T cell receptor (beta chain) is drawn from a study of PD-1 blockade in classical Hodgkin lymphoma. The germline V gene has CDR1 SEHNR and CDR2 FQNEAQ (reference sequence). The germline V and J ends were trimmed by 1 base and 5 bases, with 5 bases remaining between them. The CDR3 has 13 residues. Study observations and caveats: There remain no defined causes for the repertoire differences, which possibly reflect disease activity or prior therapy. By C4D1, CD4+ diversity increased significantly, especially in complete responders. Newly diagnosed patients reportedly had lower baseline TCR diversity than healthy donors.

Time point reported: cycle 4 day 1 (C4D1), after six to seven weeks of nivolumab. Brentuximab vedotin exposure varied, and every patient relapsed after autologous stem cell transplantation. Turning to this clone: What it binds is not known.

Assay used: immunoSEQ multiplex PCR; TCRdb lists only in-frame clones, some missing. Of approximately 100,000 clones in the sample, about 83% were seen once. Sequencing used peripheral blood mononuclear cells (PBMCs), obtained before the fourth cycle of nivolumab. The clonotype originates from a human donor with classical Hodgkin lymphoma. The rearrangement links TRBV7-9 to TRBJ1-4, with unresolved D. The CDR3 DNA is TGTGCCAGCAGCTTAGTCGTGAATGAAAAACTGTTTTTT. It yields the protein CASSLVVNEKLFF. Combining the CDR3 with reference TRBV7-9 and TRBJ1-4 gives the whole variable domain DTGVSQNPRHKITKRGQNVTFRCDPISEHNRLYWYRQTLGQGPEFLTYFQNEAQLEKSRLLSDRFSAERPKGSFSTLEIQRTEQGDSAMYLCASSLVVNEKLFFGSGTQLSVL.